These 8 T cell receptor beta chains share one sample of origin, sequenced in a study of PD-L1 blockade in urothelial cancer. Data came from immunoSEQ multiplex PCR; TCRdb stores just in-frame clones and leaves some out. The table has about 70,000 clones, roughly 90% seen once. Time point defined: pretreatment peripheral blood. The sequences come from PBMCs, collected around atezolizumab (anti-PD-L1) treatment. These receptors originate from a man between 65 and 80 years old with urothelial cancer.

The chain carries TRBV6-4 and TRBJ1-4; possible D gene TRBD1, 6 bases. Germline values: CDR1 MRHNA, CDR2 SNTAGT. This CDR3 region has 20 residues. The V gene lost 0 bases and the J gene lost 5 bases, with 25 bases spanning the gap. This CDR3 reads CASSDSTSTGRTEPNEKLFF. The CDR3 DNA is TGTGCCAGCAGTGACTCTACCTCCACTGGCCGGACAGAGCCGAATGAAAAACTGTTTTTT.

This chain uses TRBV19 with TRBJ2-1; 10 bases map to TRBD2. The V and J ends lost 2 bases and 4 bases, in that order; junction bases with no gene match: 2. CDR1 and CDR2 (germline): LNHDA, SQIVND (reference sequence). The CDR3 totals 15 residues. The DNA of the CDR3 is TGTGCCAGTAGTATATCTAGCGGGGGATACAATGAGCAGTTCTTC. Translation gives CASSISSGGYNEQFF.

The chain uses TRBV28 and TRBJ1-5; D is unresolved. The CDR3 is 15 amino acids. Germline V gene data show CDR1 as MDHEN and CDR2 as SYDVKM. V lost 7 bases, J lost 4 bases, and 17 bases lay in between. The CDR3 is CASTTPVTGNQPQHF. DNA of the CDR3: TGTGCCAGCACGACTCCCGTGACGGGAAATCAGCCCCAGCATTTT.

The V gene is TRBV18, the J gene TRBJ1-2, with TRBD1 matching 8 bases. This CDR3 is 18 amino acids long. With V trimmed by 2 bases and J by 2 bases, 13 bases remained unmatched. From germline, CDR1 is KGHSH and CDR2 LQKENI. In nucleotides, the CDR3 is TGTGCCAGCTCACCAGCGGGAAACAGGGGGGACTCAAACTATGGCTACACCTTC. Translation gives CASSPAGNRGDSNYGYTF. Full variable domain (outside the CDR3, taken from reference TRBV18 and TRBJ1-2): NAGVMQNPRHLVRRRGQEARLRCSPMKGHSHVYWYRQLPEEGLKFMVYLQKENIIDESGMPKERFSAEFPKEGPSILRIQQVVRGDSAAYFCASSPAGNRGDSNYGYTFGSGTRLTVV.

The table lists this clone with a few counts. The CDR3, as DNA: TGTGCCAGTAGTATCGGCAGGGTTAAGAGCATCCATAACATTCAGTACTTC. Its translation: CASSIGRVKSIHNIQYF. This rearrangement joins TRBV19 to TRBJ2-4, with D possibly matching TRBD1 (5 bases). The CDR3 sequence is 17 residues long. V shed 3 bases and J shed 7 bases, with 22 bases lying between them. Germline CDR1 is LNHDA and CDR2 is SQIVND (reference sequence).

The chain employs TRBV5-1 and TRBJ2-5; no clear D. Trimming removed 9 bases at V and 3 bases at J, with 12 bases between. CDR1 and CDR2 (germline): SGHRS, YFSETQ. This CDR3 spans 12 amino acids. The DNA of the CDR3 is TGCGCCACAAGGAGCAGCGAAGAGACCCAGTACTTC. It codes for CATRSSEETQYF.

The CDR3 nucleotides are TGCGCCAGCAGCTTGGGAGGACTAGCGGGAATGGATGAGCAGTTCTTC. Its protein is CASSLGGLAGMDEQFF. The chain employs TRBV5-1 and TRBJ2-1, with 12 bases matching TRBD2. Germline trimming cut 0 bases from V and 8 bases from J; bases unmatched to any gene: 6. CDR3 length: 16 residues. The germline gives CDR1 SGHRS, CDR2 YFSETQ.

The chain links TRBV28 to TRBJ2-2, with 10 bases identical to TRBD1. This CDR3 region has 16 residues. V was pared by 10 bases and J by 7 bases, with 15 bases of the junction left unmatched. Germline V gene lookup returns CDR1 MDHEN and CDR2 SYDVKM. The CDR3 protein is CAIPGDRGRFVGELFF. CDR3 nucleotides: TGTGCCATTCCGGGGGACAGGGGAAGATTTGTCGGGGAGCTGTTTTTT.